A selection of T cell receptor beta chains follows, all from one sample in a study of shared clonotypes between healthy human individuals. Clones were read by immunoSEQ multiplex PCR, and TCRdb kept only the in-frame ones, dropping some. Of about 680,000 clones listed, 60% to 75% were seen once; the top ten hold 1.5% to 2%. The sample comprised memory CD4+ T cells sorted from blood. The receptors here all came from a woman under 40 in good health. Each CDR3 is given with its conserved first and last residue. D genes are given only for firm matches. Rows may omit the clone size; those that give it use once, few, many or a size class.

NA,TRBJ2-3,NA,TRBV28,CASRKGRLTGSGDTQYF,TGTGCCAGCAGAAAGGGGAGATTGACAGGCTCTGGCGATACGCAGTATTTT
NA,TRBJ1-1,NA,TRBV30,CAWSGYGRQLMNTEAFF,TGTGCCTGGAGCGGTTATGGGCGACAGCTCATGAACACTGAAGCTTTCTTT
NA,TRBJ2-4,NA,TRBV15,CATSSNLESKNIQYF,TGTGCCACCAGCAGTAATCTGGAATCCAAAAACATTCAGTACTTC
NA,TRBJ2-3,NA,TRBV9,CASSASPAGMGADTQYF,TGTGCCAGCAGCGCCTCTCCGGCGGGGATGGGCGCAGATACGCAGTATTTT
NA,TRBJ2-7,NA,TRBV15,CATSRDRDPLSEQYF,TGTGCCACCAGCAGAGACCGGGACCCTCTCAGCGAGCAGTACTTC
NA,TRBJ2-7,NA,TRBV5-4,CASSLDSRYSEQYF,TGTGCCAGCAGCTTGGATTCTCGCTACAGCGAGCAGTACTTC
NA,TRBJ2-5,NA,TRBV25-1,CASRQLGLSEETQYF,TGTGCCAGCAGGCAACTAGGTTTGAGTGAGGAGACCCAGTACTTC
NA,TRBJ2-7,NA,TRBV4-2,CASSHDGGGYEQYF,TGTGCCAGCAGCCATGACGGAGGTGGGTACGAGCAGTACTTC
TRBD1,TRBJ1-5,NA,TRBV30,CAWSGTGSQPQHF,TGTGCCTGGAGTGGGACAGGGAGTCAGCCCCAGCATTTT
TRBD1,TRBJ2-2,NA,TRBV19,CASSIQGTGGPLGTGELFF,TGTGCCAGTAGTATACAGGGGACAGGGGGCCCCCTAGGAACCGGGGAGCTGTTTTTT
NA,TRBJ1-6,once,TRBV23-1,CASSQGRESSYNSPLHF,TGCGCCAGCAGTCAAGGCAGGGAGAGCTCCTATAATTCACCCCTCCACTTT
NA,TRBJ1-2,NA,TRBV19,CASSIRKGPTYGYTF,TGTGCCAGTAGTATTCGGAAAGGGCCCACCTATGGCTACACCTTC
NA,TRBJ1-3,NA,TRBV5-6,CASSLGTAGNTIYF,TGTGCCAGCAGCCTCGGGACGGCTGGAAACACCATATATTTT
TRBD1,TRBJ2-7,NA,TRBV5-1,CASSFLGDSSYEQYF,TGCGCCAGCAGCTTCCTCGGGGACAGCTCCTACGAGCAGTACTTC
TRBD2,TRBJ2-1,NA,TRBV4-1,CASSQPTGTSGSNEQFF,TGCGCCAGCAGCCAGCCCACCGGGACTAGCGGGAGCAATGAGCAGTTCTTC
NA,TRBJ2-2,NA,TRBV6-5,CASSYSFRGELFF,TGTGCCAGCAGTTACTCGTTCCGCGGGGAGCTGTTTTTT
TRBD2,TRBJ2-3,few,TRBV10-3,CAISDGGTSGRFSDTQYF,TGTGCCATCAGTGATGGCGGGACTAGCGGGAGATTTTCAGATACGCAGTATTTT
NA,TRBJ1-1,NA,TRBV4-1,CASSQEGTGVSEAFF,TGCGCCAGCAGCCAAGAAGGTACTGGGGTTTCTGAAGCTTTCTTT
NA,TRBJ2-1,NA,TRBV11-2,CASSLEGQRYNEQFF,TGTGCCAGCAGCTTAGAAGGACAGAGATACAATGAGCAGTTCTTC
NA,TRBJ2-5,many,TRBV2,CASRETASPLVIQYF,TGTGCCAGCAGAGAGACAGCTTCGCCCCTGGTGATCCAGTACTTC
NA,TRBJ2-7,once,TRBV27,CASGRRDSYEQYF,TGTGCCAGCGGGCGGCGCGACTCCTACGAGCAGTACTTC
NA,TRBJ1-2,NA,TRBV29-1,CSVEDPGSIGYTF,TGCAGCGTTGAAGATCCGGGGTCGATCGGCTACACCTTC
NA,TRBJ2-3,NA,TRBV2,CASSVYPDTQYF,TGTGCCAGCAGTGTATACCCAGATACGCAGTATTTT
NA,TRBJ1-1,NA,TRBV5-6,CASTSKRGAGTEAFF,TGTGCCAGCACCTCTAAGCGGGGCGCGGGCACTGAAGCTTTCTTT
NA,TRBJ2-1,NA,TRBV6-1,CASSEAGVNEQFF,TGTGCCAGCAGTGAAGCTGGGGTCAATGAGCAGTTCTTC
NA,TRBJ2-2,once,TRBV5-1,CASSWPTAESTGELFF,TGCGCCAGCAGCTGGCCAACAGCGGAGTCCACCGGGGAGCTGTTTTTT
TRBD1,TRBJ2-2,few,TRBV30,CAGKGQGNTGELFF,TGTGCCGGGAAAGGACAGGGGAACACCGGGGAGCTGTTTTTT
TRBD2,TRBJ2-7,NA,TRBV27,CASSTATSGGPYEQYF,TGTGCCAGCAGTACCGCGACTAGCGGGGGGCCCTACGAGCAGTACTTC
NA,TRBJ1-3,NA,TRBV19,CASSAYTERNTIYF,TGTGCCAGTAGTGCGTACACCGAGAGGAACACCATATATTTT
NA,TRBJ1-4,once,TRBV27,CASSLSRSNEKLFF,TGTGCCAGCAGTTTATCGCGCTCTAATGAAAAACTGTTTTTT
TRBD2,TRBJ2-1,NA,TRBV7-3,CASSRTSGSGYNEQFF,TGTGCCAGCAGCCGGACTAGCGGGAGTGGTTACAATGAGCAGTTCTTC
NA,TRBJ2-3,NA,TRBV6-1,CASTRTVRTDTQYF,TGTGCCAGCACCAGGACAGTTCGCACAGATACGCAGTATTTT
NA,TRBJ2-1,few,TRBV6-5,CASSWKTGHRDEQFF,TGTGCCAGCAGTTGGAAGACAGGTCACAGGGATGAGCAGTTCTTC
TRBD2,TRBJ2-3,NA,TRBV5-1,CASSLSGADTQYF,TGCGCCAGCAGCTTAAGCGGGGCAGATACGCAGTATTTT
TRBD2,TRBJ2-7,NA,TRBV28,CASRTSGGSYEQYF,TGTGCCAGCAGGACTAGCGGGGGTTCCTACGAGCAGTACTTC
TRBD2,TRBJ2-2,NA,TRBV4-2,CASSQVGTTTGELFF,TGTGCCAGCAGCCAGGTCGGGACTACCACCGGGGAGCTGTTTTTT
NA,TRBJ2-1,few,TRBV7-3,CASSFGTSRLYNEQFF,TGTGCCAGCAGCTTCGGTACTAGCAGACTCTACAATGAGCAGTTCTTC
NA,TRBJ1-5,NA,TRBV5-6,CASSSLDRTNQPQHF,TGTGCCAGCAGCTCGCTTGACAGGACTAATCAGCCCCAGCATTTT
TRBD2,TRBJ2-2,NA,TRBV6-5,CATTTSGSNTGELFF,TGTGCCACGACTACTAGCGGGAGCAACACCGGGGAGCTGTTTTTT
NA,TRBJ2-2,NA,TRBV19,CASSRGGARTGELFF,TGTGCCAGTAGTAGAGGGGGGGCCCGGACCGGGGAGCTGTTTTTT
TRBD2,TRBJ2-1,NA,TRBV7-2,CASSPGLAGVNEQFF,TGTGCCAGCAGCCCGGGACTAGCGGGAGTCAATGAGCAGTTCTTC
TRBD1,TRBJ1-5,NA,TRBV28,CASIGRGENSQPQHF,TGTGCCAGCATCGGCAGGGGGGAAAATAGTCAGCCCCAGCATTTT
NA,TRBJ2-7,many,TRBV7-6,CASSLVSRGSAFYEQYF,TGTGCCAGCAGCTTAGTAAGTCGAGGGAGTGCTTTTTACGAGCAGTACTTC
TRBD1,TRBJ2-6,NA,TRBV2,CASIRDSNSGANVLTF,TGTGCCAGCATAAGGGACAGTAACTCTGGGGCCAACGTCCTGACTTTC
NA,TRBJ2-6,once,TRBV19,CASSMQGPYSGANVLTF,TGTGCCAGTAGTATGCAGGGTCCCTACTCTGGGGCCAACGTCCTGACTTTC
TRBD1,TRBJ2-7,NA,TRBV6-5,CASSYSQGAPEQYF,TGTGCCAGCAGTTACTCACAGGGGGCCCCAGAGCAGTACTTC
TRBD2,TRBJ2-5,NA,TRBV28,CASSLSPMGGETQYF,TGTGCCAGCAGTTTATCCCCTATGGGGGGGGAGACCCAGTACTTC
TRBD2,TRBJ2-1,once,TRBV7-9,CASSPGTSGSEQFF,TGTGCCAGCAGCCCTGGGACTAGCGGGTCTGAGCAGTTCTTC